The present entry profiles one TCR beta chain with its context. Authors' processing steps: The assay estimated nucleated cells by amplifying reference gene primers. Method: immunoSEQ multiplex PCR; TCRdb's copy keeps in-frame clones and lacks some. The V and J calls and clone size come from that table; D and trimming were worked out from the DNA. The table includes about 150,000 clones, 78% detected once. This entry is derived from a study of blood T cell repertoires in COVID-19. On the study more broadly: Acute and convalescent COVID-19 specimens originated in the United States, Italy and Spain.

This CDR3 is 15 amino acids long. The germline V and J ends were trimmed by 4 bases and 0 bases, with 13 bases remaining between them. CDR1 SGHRS and CDR2 YFSETQ come from the germline V gene. The chain carries TRBV5-1 and TRBJ1-1; no firm D call. The origin of this receptor is an elderly man with acute or convalescent COVID-19. The specimen sequenced was peripheral blood. CDR3 protein: CASSNGSVVNTEAFF. The CDR3 coding sequence is TGCGCCAGCAGCAACGGGAGTGTAGTGAACACTGAAGCTTTCTTT.